Given below is one T cell receptor (beta chain) in context. Trimming stripped 2 bases from V and 7 bases from J, with 15 bases between. The CDR3 contains 15 residues. Germline CDR1 MNHNS, CDR2 SASEGT. Clones were sequenced by immunoSEQ multiplex PCR, and TCRdb holds only the in-frame ones, with some missing. The repertoire holds 75,000 to 100,000 clones, 85% to 95% seen once, with 1% to 1.5% in the top ten. This specimen comes from a study of siplizumab effects on memory and regulatory T cells. The specimen was non-Treg CD4+ T cells sorted from blood. This TCR came from a human donor in good health. V and J are TRBV6-1 and TRBJ1-5; D unresolved. Here the CDR3 reads CASSELKYVLQPQHF. The CDR3 DNA reads TGTGCCAGCAGTGAATTGAAGTACGTACTACAGCCCCAGCATTTT.